There are a few counts of the clone carrying this T cell receptor (beta chain). Its cognate antigen is unknown. The sample belongs to a study of T-cell reconstitution after alpha-beta-depleted transplantation in children. The study, taken as a whole, reports: Counts and diversity of T cells one year after transplant came mostly from newly produced T cells. Surviving recipient T cells and thymic progenitors underlay high day-60 TCRbeta diversity in some patients. There were reportedly several hundred expanded graft clones from which alpha-beta T cells came about two months after transplant.

V was clipped by 3 bases and J by 2 bases; unmatched bases: 1. Per the germline V gene, CDR1 is SEHNR and CDR2 is FQNEAQ (reference sequence). The CDR3 is 15 residues long. The authors prepared the TCRbeta library with unique molecular identifiers. TCRdb independently ran MiXCR on the PCR reads; one entry per CDR3 protein. The table shows about 300,000 distinct CDR3 sequences, with around 10% occurring only once. This chain uses TRBV7-9 with TRBJ2-3, with 11 bases identical to TRBD2. This sample comprised PBMCs, obtained before TCRalphabeta/CD19-depleted stem cell transplant. This receptor was obtained from a boy under two years old with acute myeloid leukemia, due to receive a stem cell transplant. The CDR3 DNA is TGTGCCAGCAGCTTTAGCGGGAGGGTCACAGATACGCAGTATTTT. Encoded protein: CASSFSGRVTDTQYF.